Sequencing of this T cell receptor (beta chain) was carried out in a study of naive and memory T cell subsets. This clonotype was seen only a few times. Its antigen is not identified. The beta constant-region primer was an equimolar mix of two oligonucleotides covering TRBC1 and TRBC2. TCRdb called the UMI-ligation and nested PCR reads again in MiXCR, with one record for every CDR3 protein. Of about 90,000 distinct CDR3 sequences in the sample, 7% are singletons; the top ten hold around 1.5%. Study results and limitations: Expression changes during T cell differentiation may affect RNA-based TCR counts. In naive cells, over 90% of TCR sequences were seen only once. TCR abundance followed a power law differing between naive and memory subsets.

Trimming took 5 bases from V and 9 from J; bases not matched to a gene: 5. Looked up from germline, CDR1 is SGHTA and CDR2 is FQGNSA. The CDR3 is made up of 14 amino acids. The clonotype originates from a human donor in good health. The sequencing sample was made of central memory CD4+ T cells from blood. J is TRBJ1-6 and V is TRBV7-2; 9 bases match TRBD1. DNA for the CDR3: TGTGCCAGCAGCCCGACAGGGGGGGTTTCACCCCTCCACTTT. Translating gives CASSPTGGVSPLHF.